The 14 T cell receptor beta chains below come from one sample, sequenced in a study of blood T cell repertoires in COVID-19 (dated by TCRdb to 2019 to 2021). The library came from the immunoSEQ multiplex PCR assay. The immuneACCESS repertoire file appears here via TCRdb, limited to in-frame rearrangements. These files lack a portion of the clones; in checked studies, under half of the deficit traces to unresolved V genes, and the cause of the others is not known. The sample table shows about 170,000 clones, and 82% are seen once. The ten largest clones take up 10% to 13% of the sample. The sequenced sample was peripheral blood. Source of these receptors: a woman over 75 with active or convalescent COVID-19.

The V gene is TRBV3-1 (or the pseudogene TRBV3-2), the J gene TRBJ2-7; 10 nucleotides match TRBD2. Germline lookup yields CDR1 LGHDT and CDR2 YNNKEL (reference sequence). This CDR3 is 15 amino acids long. J was trimmed by 1 base and V by 5 bases; bases with no gene match: 5. Here the CDR3 DNA reads TGTGCCAGCAGCTGGAGCGGGAGGGTTTCCTACGAGCAGTACTTC. This gives the protein CASSWSGRVSYEQYF.

This chain uses TRBV3-1 (or the pseudogene TRBV3-2) with TRBJ2-5; 7 bases map to TRBD2. The CDR3 has 15 amino acids. The germline gives CDR1 LGHDT, CDR2 YNNKEL (reference sequence). The V and J ends lost 1 base and 2 bases, in that order; junction bases with no gene match: 4. The CDR3 bases are TGTGCCAGCAGCCAAGGGGCGGGAGTTCAAGAGACCCAGTACTTC. As protein: CASSQGAGVQETQYF.

This chain joins TRBV18 and TRBJ1-2, with D unresolved. This CDR3 is 15 amino acids long. Trimming stripped 3 bases from V and 0 bases from J, with 11 bases between. Germline V gene data show CDR1 as KGHSH and CDR2 as LQKENI. CDR3 region: CASSPPGFANYGYTF. The CDR3, as DNA: TGTGCCAGCTCACCGCCGGGGTTCGCTAACTATGGCTACACCTTC.

V gene TRBV28 combines with J gene TRBJ1-4, with D possibly TRBD1 on 5 matching bases. Germline V gives CDR1 MDHEN, CDR2 SYDVKM. CDR3 length equals 14 residues. V gave up 3 bases and J gave up 6 bases, with 11 bases separating them. CDR3: CASSFQGSYEKLFF. In nucleotides, the CDR3 is TGTGCCAGCAGTTTCCAGGGAAGTTATGAAAAACTGTTTTTT. Variable domain in full (rest from reference TRBV28 and TRBJ1-4): DVKVTQSSRYLVKRTGEKVFLECVQDMDHENMFWYRQDPGLGLRLIYFSYDVKMKEKGDIPEGYSVSREKKERFSLILESASTNQTSMYLCASSFQGSYEKLFFGSGTQLSVL.

This clone was found once. The rearrangement uses TRBV15 and TRBJ2-7; 8 nucleotides agree with TRBD2. J gave up 3 bases and V 2 bases, and 6 bases lay outside the gene matches. The germline V gene encodes CDR1 LNHNV and CDR2 YYDKDF (reference sequence). There are 15 residues in the CDR3. The CDR3 bases are TGTGCCACCAGCAGACCCAGCGGGAGTGTCTACGAGCAGTACTTC. Residues: CATSRPSGSVYEQYF.

The chain links TRBV5-1 to TRBJ1-4; D unresolved. With 0 bases removed from V and 8 bases from J, the gap between germline ends came to 11 bases. The CDR3 runs to 14 residues. Germline V gives CDR1 SGHRS, CDR2 YFSETQ. The CDR3 here is CASSLDLGSEKLFF. Here the CDR3 DNA reads TGCGCCAGCAGCTTGGACCTCGGGAGCGAAAAACTGTTTTTT.

This chain uses TRBV2 with TRBJ2-5; 8 nucleotides align to TRBD1. The junction had 13 bases not matched to a gene; V was cut back by 7 bases and J by 3 bases. Germline CDR1 SNHLY, CDR2 FYNNEI. This CDR3 has 16 amino acids. CDR3 in DNA: TGTGCCAGCACCCTGCAGGGGGCGTTCGGGGAAGAGACCCAGTACTTC. Translated, it gives CASTLQGAFGEETQYF.

This chain uses TRBV24-1 with TRBJ2-5; possible D gene TRBD2, 7 bases. Germline V lookup: CDR1 KGHDR, CDR2 SFDVKD. There are 14 residues in the CDR3. V was trimmed by 5 bases and J by 5 bases, leaving 14 bases between them. The CDR3 region has the DNA TGTGCCACCAGTGGAGGGGGGGCCTACGAGACCCAGTACTTC. Its translation is CATSGGGAYETQYF.

The rearrangement uses TRBV28 and TRBJ2-7; D perhaps matches TRBD1 (5 bases). Germline V gene lookup returns CDR1 MDHEN and CDR2 SYDVKM. Trimming removed 3 bases at V and 3 bases at J, with 12 bases between. This CDR3 is 14 amino acids long. CDR3 DNA: TGTGCCAGCAGTTTGCTGCAGGGAATCTACGAGCAGTACTTC. This sequence encodes CASSLLQGIYEQYF.

The gene calls are TRBV7-9 and TRBJ1-5, with 7 bases matching TRBD1. The trim removed 4 bases at V and 0 bases at J, leaving 6 bases unmatched. In germline, CDR1 is SEHNR, CDR2 FQNEAQ (reference sequence). This CDR3 spans 16 amino acids. CDR3 in amino acids: CASSSSTGLSNQPQHF. CDR3 DNA sequence: TGTGCCAGCAGCTCCTCGACAGGGCTTAGCAATCAGCCCCAGCATTTT.

The chain joins TRBV6-1 to TRBJ2-1; TRBD2 aligns across 12 bases. The V segment lost 2 bases and the J segment 7 bases; nucleotides outside the gene matches: 6. The CDR3 loop spans 16 amino acids. The germline CDR1 and CDR2 sequences are MNHNS and SASEGT. CDR3: CASSETLAGGWNEQFF. In DNA, the CDR3 is TGTGCCAGCAGTGAAACCCTAGCGGGAGGGTGGAATGAGCAGTTCTTC.

This clone was recorded only once. The chain links TRBV5-4 to TRBJ1-1; TRBD1 matches at 9 bases. J was trimmed by 7 bases and V by 0 bases; bases with no gene match: 4. This CDR3 contains 14 residues. CDR1 SGHNT and CDR2 YYREEE come from the germline V gene (reference sequence). This chain's CDR3 is CASSLEGQGREAFF. The CDR3 coding sequence is TGTGCCAGCAGCTTGGAGGGACAGGGTCGTGAAGCTTTCTTT.

This chain links TRBV11-2 with TRBJ1-4; D is unclear. CDR1 SGHAT and CDR2 FQNNGV come from the germline V gene. Trimming cost V 1 base and J 15 bases, with 12 bases left between them. The length of the CDR3 is 12 residues. CDR3 protein: CASSLVGDIVFF. The CDR3 nucleotides read TGTGCCAGCAGCTTAGTTGGAGATATCGTGTTTTTT.

The genes are TRBV28 and TRBJ1-2; no reliable D call. This CDR3 region has 14 residues. Trimming pared 4 bases from V and 1 base from J, leaving 10 bases between. Looked up from germline, CDR1 is MDHEN and CDR2 is SYDVKM. In nucleotides, the CDR3 is TGTGCCAGCAGTTGGGGAGGGATTAACTATGGCTACACCTTC. Residues: CASSWGGINYGYTF.